These T cell receptor beta chains were read from a single sample in a study of T-cell memory formation after mild COVID-19. MiXCR, applied by TCRdb to the 5' RACE reads, yields one record per CDR3 protein. There are roughly 480,000 distinct CDR3 sequences in the sample; 20% to 25% occur only once, and around 12% lies in the top ten. The sample consisted of PBMCs or a T cell subset sorted from them (not recorded which). These receptors were taken from an adult woman who had mild COVID-19 (a few samples of this study predate the infection). Cell type and time point are not known. CDR3s include the opening cysteine and the closing phenylalanine or tryptophan. Each record gives: CDR3 protein, CDR3 DNA, V gene, clone size, J gene, D gene. D genes are given only for firm matches. Clone sizes are given selectively: once, few, many, or a class where the clone is expanded.

CASRHSDWVQSTDTQYF | TGTGCCAGCCGCCACTCAGATTGGGTTCAAAGCACAGATACGCAGTATTTT | TRBV14 | few | TRBJ2-3 | .
CASSVGELNEKLFF | TGTGCCAGCAGTGTCGGGGAGCTAAATGAAAAACTGTTTTTT | TRBV12-3/TRBV12-4 | many | TRBJ1-4 | .
CASSVRGTSGYNEQFF | TGTGCCAGCAGCGTTCGTGGGACTAGCGGATACAATGAGCAGTTCTTC | TRBV7-9 | few | TRBJ2-1 | TRBD2
CASSPRTGFPYEQFF | TGTGCCAGCAGCCCGAGAACAGGTTTTCCGTATGAGCAGTTCTTC | TRBV7-9 | many | TRBJ2-1 | .
CATSSSSDEQYF | TGTGCCACCAGCAGTTCCTCAGACGAGCAGTACTTC | TRBV15 | . | TRBJ2-7 | .
CASSSPLDSQETQYF | TGTGCCAGCAGCTCACCGCTCGACAGCCAAGAGACCCAGTACTTC | TRBV9 | many | TRBJ2-5 | .
CASSMRTSRDTQYF | TGTGCCAGCAGTATGAGGACTAGCCGGGATACGCAGTATTTT | TRBV2 | . | TRBJ2-3 | TRBD2
CASSLGTVQYF | TGTGCCAGCAGTTTAGGGACTGTGCAGTACTTC | TRBV12-3/TRBV12-4 | . | TRBJ2-7 | .
CASSSTPSGGATGELFF | TGTGCCAGCAGCTCCACACCGAGCGGGGGTGCGACCGGGGAGCTGTTTTTT | TRBV7-3 | many | TRBJ2-2 | TRBD2
CASSYPGGLGGYTF | TGTGCCAGCAGTTACCCAGGGGGCTTGGGTGGCTACACCTTC | TRBV6-5 | few | TRBJ1-2 | TRBD1
CAISESGTSNTEAFF | TGTGCCATCAGTGAGTCCGGGACATCGAACACTGAAGCTTTCTTT | TRBV10-3 | few | TRBJ1-1 | .
CSARRRAVNTEAFF | TGCAGTGCTCGACGCCGGGCCGTGAACACTGAAGCTTTCTTT | TRBV20-1 | many | TRBJ1-1 | .
CASSPNQNNEQFF | TGTGCCAGCTCACCAAATCAAAACAATGAGCAGTTCTTC | TRBV18 | few | TRBJ2-1 | .
CASSEGLVSQETQYF | TGTGCCAGCAGCGAAGGACTAGTATCCCAGGAGACCCAGTACTTC | TRBV7-8 | . | TRBJ2-5 | TRBD2
CASSQGEGTSGYNEQFF | TGTGCCAGCAGCCAGGGAGAAGGGACTAGCGGATACAATGAGCAGTTCTTC | TRBV4-2 | few | TRBJ2-1 | TRBD2
CASSLDRVLYNEQFF | TGTGCCAGCAGCCTTGACAGGGTGTTGTACAATGAGCAGTTCTTC | TRBV3-1 | . | TRBJ2-1 | TRBD1
CSVQQAMNTEAFF | TGCAGCGTGCAGCAGGCGATGAACACTGAAGCTTTCTTT | TRBV29-1 | few | TRBJ1-1 | .
CSAATAINEKLFF | TGCAGTGCGGCAACAGCGATAAATGAAAAACTGTTTTTT | TRBV20-1 | . | TRBJ1-4 | .
CASSYPDRGLTYSNQPQHF | TGTGCCAGCAGTTACCCGGACAGGGGGCTGACCTATAGCAATCAGCCCCAGCATTTT | TRBV6-2/TRBV6-3 | . | TRBJ1-5 | TRBD1
CASSRFAPGLAGRSSYEQYF | TGCGCCAGCAGCCGATTCGCACCGGGACTAGCGGGCCGTAGCTCCTACGAGCAGTACTTC | TRBV4-1 | many | TRBJ2-7 | TRBD2
CASSVAGQGGFEQYF | TGTGCCAGCAGTGTAGCCGGACAGGGCGGGTTCGAGCAGTACTTC | TRBV28 | few | TRBJ2-7 | TRBD1
CATSSRTGPGQPQHF | TGTGCCACCAGTAGTCGAACAGGACCCGGTCAGCCCCAGCATTTT | TRBV15 | . | TRBJ1-5 | .
CASSSRDANTGELFF | TGTGCCAGCAGCTCCCGGGACGCGAACACCGGGGAGCTGTTTTTT | TRBV7-7 | . | TRBJ2-2 | .
CASRDGGSANEKLFF | TGTGCCAGCAGGGACGGGGGGTCTGCTAATGAAAAACTGTTTTTT | TRBV12-3/TRBV12-4 | few | TRBJ1-4 | .
CSAIFLGDTQYF | TGCAGTGCTATCTTTCTTGGAGATACGCAGTATTTT | TRBV20-1 | few | TRBJ2-3 | .
CASSQEPGLAVKTGELFF | TGCGCCAGCAGCCAAGAGCCCGGACTAGCGGTAAAAACCGGGGAGCTGTTTTTT | TRBV4-3 | . | TRBJ2-2 | TRBD2
CASRAGAQNNEQFF | TGTGCCAGCAGAGCGGGAGCCCAGAACAATGAGCAGTTCTTC | TRBV7-2 | few | TRBJ2-1 | TRBD2
CATQQTGANVLTF | TGCGCCACTCAACAGACCGGGGCCAACGTCCTGACTTTC | TRBV5-1 | few | TRBJ2-6 | .
CSAREGAKTEAFF | TGCAGTGCTAGAGAGGGGGCGAAGACTGAAGCTTTCTTT | TRBV20-1 | . | TRBJ1-1 | .
CASSVGTPTDTQYF | TGTGCCAGCAGCGTAGGGACACCCACAGATACGCAGTATTTT | TRBV7-6 | . | TRBJ2-3 | .
CASSPQGGTLTDTQYF | TGTGCCAGCAGTCCACAGGGAGGTACCTTAACAGATACGCAGTATTTT | TRBV7-2 | . | TRBJ2-3 | .
CAGEGQQGGELFF | TGTGCCGGAGAAGGGCAGCAGGGCGGGGAGCTGTTTTTT | TRBV12-3/TRBV12-4 | few | TRBJ2-2 | .
CSVEDAGLSGNTIYF | TGCAGCGTTGAAGACGCAGGACTCTCTGGAAACACCATATATTTT | TRBV29-1 | few | TRBJ1-3 | .
CSAHRVSKNIQYF | TGCAGTGCTCACCGGGTCTCCAAAAACATTCAGTACTTC | TRBV20-1 | few | TRBJ2-4 | .
CASSQGPPGRQETQYF | TGCGCCAGCAGCCAAGGTCCTCCGGGACGCCAAGAGACCCAGTACTTC | TRBV4-3 | . | TRBJ2-5 | .
CASSPGPPEERETQYF | TGTGCCAGCAGTCCCGGTCCCCCCGAAGAGCGAGAGACCCAGTACTTC | TRBV12-3/TRBV12-4 | . | TRBJ2-5 | .
CASSLRGQGVLDEQFF | TGTGCCAGCAGTCTTCGGGGACAGGGGGTGTTAGATGAGCAGTTCTTC | TRBV28 | . | TRBJ2-1 | TRBD1
CSAEEGLGNEQFF | TGCAGCGCCGAAGAGGGACTAGGAAATGAGCAGTTCTTC | TRBV29-1 | few | TRBJ2-1 | TRBD2
CASSPWGTGHQETQYF | TGTGCCAGCAGTCCCTGGGGGACAGGACACCAAGAGACCCAGTACTTC | TRBV28 | few | TRBJ2-5 | TRBD1
CSAKPGSGEAYEQYF | TGCAGTGCTAAACCCGGTTCAGGGGAAGCCTACGAGCAGTACTTC | TRBV20-1 | few | TRBJ2-7 | .
CATSPGQGHYEQYF | TGTGCCACCAGCCCAGGACAGGGACACTACGAGCAGTACTTC | TRBV15 | few | TRBJ2-7 | TRBD1
CASSTGTASYEQYF | TGTGCCAGCTCCACCGGGACGGCCTCCTACGAGCAGTACTTC | TRBV18 | . | TRBJ2-7 | .
CAIKGTSDETQYF | TGTGCCATCAAAGGGACTAGCGATGAGACCCAGTACTTC | TRBV10-3 | . | TRBJ2-5 | TRBD2
CASSQRGGGNYGYTF | TGTGCCAGCAGCCAAAGGGGAGGGGGCAACTATGGCTACACCTTC | TRBV3-1 | . | TRBJ1-2 | TRBD1
CASLKGTSGSSYNEQFF | TGTGCCAGCCTAAAAGGGACTAGCGGGAGCTCCTACAATGAGCAGTTCTTC | TRBV6-2/TRBV6-3 | few | TRBJ2-1 | TRBD2
CASSQVTGNTEAFF | TGCGCCAGCAGCCAAGTGACGGGTAACACTGAAGCTTTCTTT | TRBV4-3 | few | TRBJ1-1 | .
CASGVGQAAAGGYTF | TGCGCCAGCGGGGTTGGACAGGCGGCTGCAGGAGGCTACACCTTC | TRBV5-1 | . | TRBJ1-2 | TRBD1